The T cell receptor (beta chain) described here comes from a study of shared clonotypes between healthy human individuals. Study-wide context: Ranging from 18 to 49 in age, donors were two women and a few men. General study points: Represented diversity (both genetic and exposure-history) was limited by the small number of donors. Only blood underwent sampling, and tissue repertoires likely differ.

Original data processing: ImmunoSEQ output held junction-only sequences without quality scores, so filtering differed. This table comes from immunoSEQ multiplex PCR, and its TCRdb copy is limited to in-frame clones, with some not included. V and J calls and clone size come straight from that table; D and trimming were deduced from the DNA. The table records 2 million to 2.5 million clones, 92% of them present only once. In the case of this clone: What it binds is not known. Other DNA sequences in this sample translate to the same CDR3.

Germline V CDR1 and CDR2: GTSNPN, SVGIG (reference sequence). CDR3 length: 15 amino acids. Trimming removed 0 bases from V and 3 bases from J; junction bases left unmatched: 5. The sequence was collected from a man aged 18 to 29 in good health. Some clones in this sample may be carry-over from other donors' samples. J is TRBJ2-7 and V is TRBV30; 10 bases are a match to TRBD2. The specimen sequenced was naive CD4+ T cells from PBMCs. As to subset: CD45RA+ positively selected. The CDR3 sequence is CAWSVGLAGVYEQYF. The CDR3 DNA reads as TGTGCCTGGAGTGTCGGGCTAGCGGGAGTCTACGAGCAGTACTTC.